This is a list of T cell receptor beta chains from one sample in a study of blood T cell repertoires in COVID-19. The method was immunoSEQ multiplex PCR; TCRdb's version includes in-frame clones alone and lacks a portion of them. This repertoire shows approximately 150,000 clones, 80% to 90% found once; its top ten account for 2.5% to 3.5%. Sample: peripheral blood. The receptors come from a woman aged 55 to 70 with active COVID-19. Both conserved end residues are part of each CDR3. The order of the fields is D gene, J gene, clone size, V gene, CDR3 DNA, CDR3 protein. D genes are given only for firm matches. Only some rows state a clone size, as once, few, many or a class for expanded clones.

>.|TRBJ1-5|.|TRBV18
TGTGCCAGCTCACCACCGGCAGGGAATCGGCAGCCCCAGCATTTT
CASSPPAGNRQPQHF
>.|TRBJ2-2|.|TRBV27
TGTGCCAGCAGGGTCCGCGGAACGAACACCGGGGAGCTGTTTTTT
CASRVRGTNTGELFF
>.|TRBJ2-3|.|TRBV5-1
TGCGCCAGCAGCTTGGGCTACTACGGAACAGATACGCAGTATTTT
CASSLGYYGTDTQYF
>TRBD1|TRBJ2-1|.|TRBV11-2
TGTGCCAGCAGCTTAACGGGACAGACCTACAATGAGCAGTTCTTC
CASSLTGQTYNEQFF
>.|TRBJ2-1|.|TRBV7-9
TGTGCCAGCAGCTTAAGGTCGCAGGGCGACAATGAGCAGTTCTTC
CASSLRSQGDNEQFF
>TRBD1|TRBJ1-1|.|TRBV7-9
TGTGCCAGCAGCCCCAACCTGGGACAGGTTGAAGCTTTCTTT
CASSPNLGQVEAFF
>.|TRBJ1-3|.|TRBV2
TGTGCCAGCAGTGAAGCAGAGGGATGGTCTGGAAACACCATATATTTT
CASSEAEGWSGNTIYF
>TRBD2|TRBJ2-1|.|TRBV7-7
TGTGCTAGCAGCCTATATAGCGGGAGGGGGGACAATGAGCAGTTCTTC
CASSLYSGRGDNEQFF
>TRBD1|TRBJ2-7|.|TRBV6-4
TGTGCCAGCAGTGACCAACGGCCCAATCGGGACAGACACCCGACCCCATTGAACTACGAGCAGTACTTC
CASSDQRPNRDRHPTPLNYEQYF
>TRBD2|TRBJ2-5|.|TRBV27
TGTGCCAGCAGTTTGACACCCCCCTTTAAGCGGGAGTGGGAAGAGACCCAGTACTTC
CASSLTPPFKREWEETQYF
>TRBD1|TRBJ1-6|.|TRBV28
TGTGCCAGCAGTTTGGCAGGGGGTAATTCACCCCTCCACTTT
CASSLAGGNSPLHF
>.|TRBJ2-7|.|TRBV5-6
TGTGCCAGCAGCGTGGACGGGAACTCCTACGAGCAGTACTTC
CASSVDGNSYEQYF
>TRBD2|TRBJ2-1|.|TRBV19
TGTGCCAGTAGTATAGCGGGAGGGCCGTACAATGAGCAGTTCTTC
CASSIAGGPYNEQFF
>TRBD2|TRBJ2-1|.|TRBV4-2
TGTGCCAGCAGCCAAGGGACTAGCGGTTACAATGAGCAGTTCTTC
CASSQGTSGYNEQFF
>TRBD2|TRBJ2-2|.|TRBV2
TGTGCCAGCAAGACTAGCGGGAGTAGCACCGGGGAGCTGTTTTTT
CASKTSGSSTGELFF
>.|TRBJ2-1|once|TRBV15
TGTGCCACCAGCAGTTTAAAAGCCGGCTCCTACAATGAGCAGTTCTTC
CATSSLKAGSYNEQFF
>.|TRBJ2-6|.|TRBV19
TGTGCCAGTACCTCGAGACGGGAGGGGGCCAACGTCCTGACTTTC
CASTSRREGANVLTF
>.|TRBJ1-1|.|TRBV6-2/TRBV6-3
TGTGCCAGCAGTTACCTCGCTGAAGCTTTCTTT
CASSYLAEAFF
>.|TRBJ1-2|.|TRBV30
TGTGCCTGGAGGGCGGGGGGGGCCCTATATGGCTACACCTTC
CAWRAGGALYGYTF
>.|TRBJ1-2|.|TRBV7-9
TGTGCCAGCAGCTTCGCAGGGCGATATGGCTACACCTTC
CASSFAGRYGYTF
>TRBD2|TRBJ2-2|.|TRBV18
TGTGCCAGCTCACAACGACTAGCGGGGAACACCGGGGAGCTGTTTTTT
CASSQRLAGNTGELFF
>.|TRBJ1-1|.|TRBV7-9
TGTGCCAGCAGCTTAGTTCCGTCTGAAGCTTTCTTT
CASSLVPSEAFF
>TRBD2|TRBJ2-3|.|TRBV7-3
TGTGCCAGCAGCACCGGGACTAGCGGGAGTACAGATACGCAGTATTTT
CASSTGTSGSTDTQYF
>.|TRBJ1-6|.|TRBV5-4
TGTGCCAGCAGCTTGGTGGCAGGGGAAAGATCACCCCTCCACTTT
CASSLVAGERSPLHF
>.|TRBJ2-3|.|TRBV9
TGTGCCAGTACCCGACAGGACTCTAGCACAGATACGCAGTATTTT
CASTRQDSSTDTQYF
>.|TRBJ1-2|.|TRBV7-2
TGTGCCAGCAGCTTAGCGGGACCCAGGGGTTATGGCTACACCTTC
CASSLAGPRGYGYTF
>TRBD1|TRBJ2-3|.|TRBV28
TGTGCAACAGGGGACGGACCCACAGATACGCAGTATTTT
CATGDGPTDTQYF
>TRBD2|TRBJ2-1|few|TRBV4-3
TGCGCCAGCAGCCCCTCGCTAGACGGGAGGGCTTTTGAGCAGTTCTTC
CASSPSLDGRAFEQFF
>TRBD2|TRBJ2-3|.|TRBV7-2
TGTGCCAGCAGCAGATTAATTACTAGCGGGAGTGCCGCAGATACGCAGTATTTT
CASSRLITSGSAADTQYF
>TRBD2|TRBJ2-3|.|TRBV2
TGTGCCAGCAGTGCTCTAGCGGGGGGGGATACGCAGTATTTT
CASSALAGGDTQYF
>.|TRBJ1-2|.|TRBV11-2
TGTGCCAGCAGCTTGACAACCGGGGGGGCTTACTATGGCTACACCTTC
CASSLTTGGAYYGYTF
>.|TRBJ1-1|.|TRBV6-5
TGTGCCAGCAGTTACAGACGGGTGAACACTGAAGCTTTCTTT
CASSYRRVNTEAFF
>.|TRBJ2-7|.|TRBV12-3/TRBV12-4
TGTGCCAGCAGCCTAGAACAGGGATACGAGCAGTACTTC
CASSLEQGYEQYF
>.|TRBJ2-2|.|TRBV19
TGTGCCAGTAGTCCGAGAAGCGGTCGAGGCACCGGGGAGCTGTTTTTT
CASSPRSGRGTGELFF
>TRBD1|TRBJ1-2|.|TRBV4-1
TGCGCCAGCAGCCAAGATCATGGGACAGGGCGTGCTAACTATGGCTACACCTTC
CASSQDHGTGRANYGYTF
>.|TRBJ2-5|once|TRBV28
TGTGCCAGCAGTTTGGCCAGAAATGTACAAGAGACCCAGTACTTC
CASSLARNVQETQYF
>.|TRBJ1-5|.|TRBV5-6
TGTGCCAGCAGCTCTCGAGGGACGGGAGGTAGCAATCAGCCCCAGCATTTT
CASSSRGTGGSNQPQHF
>TRBD2|TRBJ2-7|.|TRBV29-1
TGCAGCGTTGAAGATAGCACTAGCGGGAGGGCCATCTACGAGCAGTACTTC
CSVEDSTSGRAIYEQYF
>.|TRBJ2-7|.|TRBV20-1
TGCAGTGCTTTATCCTCCTACGAGCAGTACTTC
CSALSSYEQYF
>.|TRBJ2-7|.|TRBV5-8
TGTGCCAGCAGCTCTGCAGGGGACCCAACCTACGAGCAGTACTTC
CASSSAGDPTYEQYF
>.|TRBJ1-3|.|TRBV28
TGTGCCAGCAGTTACCCCTCCGGGTCAAGAAACACCATATATTTT
CASSYPSGSRNTIYF
>.|TRBJ2-7|.|TRBV28
TGTGCCAGCAGTTTATTCTCCGGCCGGGACTTACCCTACGAGCAGTACTTC
CASSLFSGRDLPYEQYF
>TRBD1|TRBJ2-2|.|TRBV10-2
TGCGCCAGCCTACAGGGGACCGGGGAGCTGTTTTTT
CASLQGTGELFF
>.|TRBJ1-1|.|TRBV30
TGTGCCTGGAGTGTACGAAGAGCGGGGATAAACACTGAAGCTTTCTTT
CAWSVRRAGINTEAFF
>.|TRBJ2-7|.|TRBV11-2
TGTGCCAGCAGCTTAGTTTTTAGCGGCAACTACGAGCAGTACTTC
CASSLVFSGNYEQYF
>.|TRBJ1-2|.|TRBV16
TGTGCCAGCAGCCAATCGGTTACAGGGAATGGCTACACCTTC
CASSQSVTGNGYTF
>TRBD2|TRBJ2-2|.|TRBV19
TGTGCCAGTAGGGGTAGCGGGAGGGATGCTACCGGGGAGCTGTTTTTT
CASRGSGRDATGELFF
>TRBD1|TRBJ1-6|.|TRBV28
TGTGCCAGCAGTTCCAGGACAGGCCCCTATAATTCACCCCTCCACTTT
CASSSRTGPYNSPLHF
>TRBD1|TRBJ1-4|.|TRBV15
TGTGCCACCAGGCCTCATACACAGGGGGCGACTGAAAAACTGTTTTTT
CATRPHTQGATEKLFF
>.|TRBJ2-7|.|TRBV4-2
TGTGCCAGCAGCCAAAGAGGGTTTGGAGGGAGCTCCTACGAGCAGTACTTC
CASSQRGFGGSSYEQYF
>TRBD2|TRBJ2-5|.|TRBV29-1
TGCAGCGTCGAGTCGGTAGCGGGGGAGACCCAGTACTTC
CSVESVAGETQYF
>TRBD2|TRBJ2-2|.|TRBV11-2
TGTGCCAGCAGGGGACTAGCGGGGCGCACCGGGGAGCTGTTTTTT
CASRGLAGRTGELFF
>.|TRBJ2-2|.|TRBV7-6
TGTGCCAGCAGTTCCGGTGAGGGATCGAACACCGGGGAGCTGTTTTTT
CASSSGEGSNTGELFF
>TRBD1|TRBJ2-1|once|TRBV5-4
TGTGCCAGCAGCTTCAGGACAGGGGGATCGGATGAGCAGTTCTTC
CASSFRTGGSDEQFF